This T cell receptor (beta chain) was profiled in a study of response to subunit inactivated influenza vaccine. Study outcomes and limitations: With each seasonal influenza vaccination, the authors suggested, few new T cells are recruited.

Turning to this clonotype: Its specificity is not known.

TCRdb reanalysed the RT-PCR reads using MiXCR and keeps one entry per CDR3 protein. Of about 800,000 distinct CDR3 sequences listed, about 20% are singletons. The starting material was PBMCs from blood, obtained roughly 5 days after vaccination. This clonotype originated in a man aged 50-59 years who received an inactivated influenza vaccine.

The CDR3 reads CASSQEGGIVGEQFF. The CDR3 DNA sequence: TGTGCCAGCAGCCAAGAGGGGGGGATTGTCGGTGAGCAGTTCTTC. V gene TRBV3-1 combines with J gene TRBJ2-1; 7 bases line up with TRBD2. Germline CDR1 is LGHDT and CDR2 is YNNKEL (reference sequence). This CDR3 is built from 15 residues. Trimming removed 0 bases from V and 9 bases from J; junction bases left unmatched: 8.